A selection of T cell receptor beta chains follows, all from one sample in a study of blood T cells in healthy people across ages. TCRdb passed the 5' RACE reads through MiXCR, listing each CDR3 protein once. This table has 700,000 to 850,000 distinct CDR3 sequences, roughly 53% appearing once. The sequencing sample was made of blood. The receptors come from a man of 80 years or more in good health. CDR3s include the opening cysteine and the closing phenylalanine or tryptophan. D genes are given only for firm matches. Some rows mark clone size as missing; the rest say once, few, many or name a class of expanded clone.

TRBD1 | TRBJ1-2 | TRBV2 | few | 13 | TGTGCCGACAGGGCAGGGGGCGACTATGGCTACACCTTC | CADRAGGDYGYTF
NA | TRBJ2-5 | TRBV6-1 | NA | 14 | TGTGCCAGCAGTGAAACCCGGGGGTTAGTGACCCAGTACTTC | CASSETRGLVTQYF
NA | TRBJ2-7 | TRBV28 | NA | 13 | TGTGCCAGCATGAGTAGGTTTCCGTGGGAGCAGTACTTC | CASMSRFPWEQYF
NA | TRBJ2-3 | TRBV20-1 | NA | 16 | TGCAGTGCTAGAGATATCGTTCAGGGGATCACAGATACGCAGTATTTT | CSARDIVQGITDTQYF
TRBD1 | TRBJ1-1 | TRBV12-3/TRBV12-4 | NA | 11 | TGTGCCAGCAGATGGACAGGTGAAGCTTTCTTT | CASRWTGEAFF
TRBD2 | TRBJ2-1 | TRBV20-1 | NA | 14 | TGCAGTGCTACAGATAGCGGGAGAAACAATGGGCAGTTCTTC | CSATDSGRNNGQFF
NA | TRBJ1-6 | TRBV27 | NA | 15 | TGTGCCAGCAGTTTCACGGGGGCCTATAATTCACCCCTCCACTTT | CASSFTGAYNSPLHF
TRBD2 | TRBJ2-1 | TRBV12-3/TRBV12-4 | NA | 15 | TGTGCCAGCAGTCGGGGACTAGCGGGAGGCAATGAGCAGTTCTTC | CASSRGLAGGNEQFF
TRBD1 | TRBJ1-2 | TRBV10-2 | NA | 16 | TGCGCCAGCACTCATGCCGGGACAGGGATCGTTATTGGCTACACCTTC | CASTHAGTGIVIGYTF
NA | TRBJ2-7 | TRBV3-1 | few | 13 | TGTGCCAGCAGTCTAAGGACCAACTACGAGCAGTACTTC | CASSLRTNYEQYF
NA | TRBJ1-1 | TRBV29-1 | NA | 12 | TGCAGCGTTGGACAGGAGAACACTGAAGCTTTCTTT | CSVGQENTEAFF
NA | TRBJ2-7 | TRBV4-1 | NA | 15 | TGCGCCAGCAGCCGATTCCATCGTGCGTCTGACGAGCAGTACTTC | CASSRFHRASDEQYF
NA | TRBJ2-5 | TRBV29-1 | many | 11 | TGCAGCGTCTCCCTTCCGGAGACCCAGTACTTC | CSVSLPETQYF
TRBD2 | TRBJ2-7 | TRBV4-2 | NA | 18 | TGTGCCAGCAGCCAAGCCGAGGTAGCGGGAGTTCCCTACAATGAGCAGTACTTC | CASSQAEVAGVPYNEQYF
NA | TRBJ1-2 | TRBV6-1 | NA | 8 | TGTGCCAGCAGTGGCTACACCTTC | CASSGYTF
NA | TRBJ1-1 | TRBV7-2 | NA | 14 | TGTGCCAGCAGCTTACTTACCGCGTACGCTGAAGCTTTCTTT | CASSLLTAYAEAFF
NA | TRBJ2-7 | TRBV6-5 | many | 13 | TGTGCCAGCAGTAGGACGGTCTCCTACGAGCAGTACTTC | CASSRTVSYEQYF
NA | TRBJ2-1 | TRBV27 | NA | 15 | TGTGCCAGCAGTTTGCCCGGACAGCCTAACAATGAGCAGTTCTTC | CASSLPGQPNNEQFF
NA | TRBJ1-6 | TRBV14 | NA | 17 | TGTGCCAGCAGCCCCCGGTTTAGCAGGGGCAGGAATTCACCCCTCCACTTT | CASSPRFSRGRNSPLHF
NA | TRBJ2-5 | TRBV20-1 | NA | 14 | TGCAGTGCTAAGACATCCGGAAACCAAGAGACCCAGTACTTC | CSAKTSGNQETQYF
NA | TRBJ2-5 | TRBV20-1 | few | 13 | TGCAGTTCCCGGGGGCTGACCTACAATGAGCAGTACTTC | CSSRGLTYNEQYF
NA | TRBJ2-1 | TRBV24-1 | NA | 14 | TGTGCCACCAGTGACACCGGGACATATAGTGAGCAGTTCTTC | CATSDTGTYSEQFF
TRBD1 | TRBJ1-2 | TRBV7-9 | few | 13 | TGTGCCAGCAGCTTATTGACAGGGAATGGCTACACCTTC | CASSLLTGNGYTF
NA | TRBJ2-5 | TRBV12-3/TRBV12-4 | NA | 12 | TGTGCCAGCACCCTGGGTGTAGAGACCCAGTACTTC | CASTLGVETQYF
TRBD2 | TRBJ2-2 | TRBV2 | NA | 15 | TGTGCCAGCAGTGGGACTAGCGCTAACACCGGGGAGCTGTTTTTT | CASSGTSANTGELFF
NA | TRBJ1-5 | TRBV28 | NA | 14 | TGTGCCAGCAGTTCCCGCCGGGACGTTCAGCCCCAGCATTTT | CASSSRRDVQPQHF
NA | TRBJ2-3 | TRBV4-1 | few | 16 | TGCGCCAGCAGCCAAGATAGCGGTCAGCCCACAGATACGCAGTATTTT | CASSQDSGQPTDTQYF
NA | TRBJ2-7 | TRBV28 | NA | 12 | TGTGCCGTCCAGGGGGGCTCCTACGAGCAGTACTTC | CAVQGGSYEQYF
TRBD2 | TRBJ2-1 | TRBV20-1 | NA | 15 | TGCAGTGCCCCGGGACTAGCGGTCTCCTACAATGAGCAGTTCTTC | CSAPGLAVSYNEQFF
TRBD2 | TRBJ2-5 | TRBV7-9 | NA | 16 | TGTGCCAGCAGCCCTGGACTAGCGGGAGGACGAGAGACCCAGAACTTC | CASSPGLAGGRETQNF
TRBD2 | TRBJ2-5 | TRBV18 | many | 15 | TGTGCCAGCAGCCCCGGACTAGCGGGGCAAGAGACCCAGTACTTC | CASSPGLAGQETQYF
TRBD1 | TRBJ1-1 | TRBV20-1 | NA | 18 | TGCAGTGCCCCCTCCGGGACAGGGGGATTATTCGGCGGGGCTGAAGCTTTCTTT | CSAPSGTGGLFGGAEAFF
NA | TRBJ1-5 | TRBV6-2/TRBV6-3 | NA | 15 | TGTGCCAGCAGAGCTGGCAGGGCTAGCAATCAGCCCCAGCATTTT | CASRAGRASNQPQHF
NA | TRBJ2-1 | TRBV30 | NA | 16 | TGTGCCTGGAGTGGCGGGTCCGGTAGCTCCTACAATGAGCAGTTCTTC | CAWSGGSGSSYNEQFF
TRBD1 | TRBJ1-2 | TRBV20-1 | few | 14 | TGCAGTGCTAGACGGGACAGTCCCAAAGATGGCTACACCTTC | CSARRDSPKDGYTF
NA | TRBJ1-2 | TRBV5-1 | NA | 12 | TGCGCCAGCAGGGTCGAGCAGCGTGGCTACACCTTC | CASRVEQRGYTF
NA | TRBJ2-7 | TRBV6-2/TRBV6-3 | few | 15 | TGTGCCAGCAGCAGAGTAGGACTAACGCCTTCCGAGCAGTACTTC | CASSRVGLTPSEQYF
NA | TRBJ2-3 | TRBV19 | NA | 12 | TGTGCCAGTAGTATGCGGCGCGATACGCAGTATTTT | CASSMRRDTQYF
NA | TRBJ2-1 | TRBV30 | few | 13 | TGTGCCTGGAGCCTGAGCTCCTACAATGAGCAGTTCTTC | CAWSLSSYNEQFF
NA | TRBJ2-6 | TRBV7-9 | NA | 17 | TGTGCCAGCAGCCCCCGGGACCTCTTAGCCGGGGCCAACGTCCTGACTTTC | CASSPRDLLAGANVLTF
NA | TRBJ2-3 | TRBV5-6 | NA | 13 | TGTGCCAGCAGCCGTCGTGGTGGGGATACGCAGTATTTT | CASSRRGGDTQYF